This T cell receptor beta chain emerged from a study of T cells in Graves' hyperthyroidism and ophthalmopathy. Notes on this clonotype: Germline and junction disagree at one end, which may indicate a read error.

Researchers amplified the TCR beta CDR3 regions from RNA transcripts. First-round RT-PCR of the TCR CDR3 relied on the HTBI primer set. TCRdb analysed the multiplex PCR reads with MiXCR anew, one entry per CDR3 protein. The sample shows 500,000 to 800,000 distinct CDR3 sequences, 40% to 55% of them seen only once. This TCR was sampled from an adult man with Graves' disease, either hyperthyroidism or ophthalmopathy (not recorded which). Input material: peripheral blood or thyroid tissue (not recorded which).

The CDR3 spells CASSPDSYERYF. The CDR3 DNA reads TGTGCCAGCAGCCCCGACTCCTACGAGCGGTACTTC. This sequence joins TRBV7-9 and TRBJ2-7, with D hard to call. Germline values: CDR1 SEHNR, CDR2 FQNEAQ (reference sequence). CDR3 length: 12 amino acids.